A selection of T cell receptor beta chains follows, all from one sample in a study of T cell responses to AZD1222 COVID-19 vaccine. The table came from immunoSEQ multiplex PCR; TCRdb's copy has only in-frame clones and leaves some out. In the table there are around 180,000 clones, roughly 92% of which are singletons. The material sequenced was peripheral blood, taken 28 days after the second AZD1222 dose. These TCRs come from an adult who received the AZD1222 COVID-19 vaccine. Each CDR3 is given with its conserved first and last residue. A D gene is named only where the DNA matches it firmly. A row's size may be missing; if present it is once, few, many or a size class.

>.|TRBV7-2|.|TRBJ1-1
CASSSRWATEAFF
TGTGCCAGCAGCTCCCGTTGGGCGACTGAAGCTTTCTTT
>.|TRBV6-1|.|TRBJ1-1
CASSELFSLNTEAFF
TGTGCCAGCAGTGAATTGTTCAGCTTGAACACTGAAGCTTTCTTT
>.|TRBV7-3|TRBD2|TRBJ2-2
CASSSAQLAGGTGELFF
TGTGCCAGCAGCTCCGCCCAACTAGCGGGAGGTACCGGGGAGCTGTTTTTT
>.|TRBV2|.|TRBJ1-4
CASKDQTQEKLFF
TGTGCCAGCAAGGATCAAACCCAGGAAAAACTGTTTTTT
>.|TRBV18|.|TRBJ1-6
CASSPRGTNSPLHF
TGTGCCAGCTCACCACGAGGGACTAATTCACCCCTCCACTTT
>.|TRBV28|.|TRBJ1-3
CASRVPSRNTIYF
TGTGCCAGCCGCGTCCCCAGTAGAAACACCATATATTTT
>.|TRBV19|.|TRBJ1-1
CASTTTGNTEAFF
TGTGCCAGTACCACGACAGGAAACACTGAAGCTTTCTTT
>.|TRBV28|.|TRBJ2-1
CASRDSYNEQFF
TGTGCCAGCAGGGACAGCTACAATGAGCAGTTCTTC
>.|TRBV4-1|.|TRBJ1-2
CASSQVGGREDGYTF
TGCGCCAGCAGCCAAGTCGGGGGAAGAGAGGATGGCTACACCTTC
>.|TRBV12-3/TRBV12-4|.|TRBJ2-7
CASSQGIVDEQYF
TGTGCCAGCAGTCAGGGGATCGTGGACGAGCAGTACTTC
>.|TRBV30|.|TRBJ2-3
CAWGPKGWSYTDTQYF
TGTGCCTGGGGGCCAAAAGGATGGTCTTACACAGATACGCAGTATTTT
>once|TRBV11-3|.|TRBJ1-1
CASSPLGQQNTEAFF
TGTGCCAGCAGCCCCCTGGGGCAGCAGAACACTGAAGCTTTCTTT
>.|TRBV3-1/TRBV3-2|.|TRBJ1-4
CASSQHATNEKLFF
TGTGCCAGCAGCCAACACGCCACTAATGAAAAACTGTTTTTT
>.|TRBV7-2|.|TRBJ1-3
CASSLASGPGNTIYF
TGTGCCAGCAGCTTAGCCAGCGGGCCTGGAAACACCATATATTTT
>.|TRBV28|TRBD1|TRBJ1-3
CASRRTGGGNTIYF
TGTGCCAGCAGAAGGACAGGGGGAGGAAACACCATATATTTT
>.|TRBV19|.|TRBJ1-2
CASRTARARVGYTF
TGTGCCAGTAGGACCGCAAGAGCGCGGGTTGGCTACACCTTC
>.|TRBV19|TRBD1|TRBJ1-1
CASSRTGATEAFF
TGTGCCAGTAGCCGGACAGGGGCCACTGAAGCTTTCTTT
>.|TRBV6-5|TRBD1|TRBJ1-2
CASRGTGFANYGYTF
TGTGCCAGCAGAGGGACAGGGTTTGCTAACTATGGCTACACCTTC
>.|TRBV7-2|.|TRBJ1-4
CASSLQPATNEKLFF
TGTGCCAGCAGCCTCCAACCAGCAACTAATGAAAAACTGTTTTTT
>.|TRBV2|.|TRBJ2-1
CARSLPGDGGEQFF
TGTGCCAGGTCACTACCGGGAGACGGTGGTGAGCAGTTCTTC
>once|TRBV24-1|.|TRBJ2-7
CATSVLVLPHEQYF
TGTGCCACCAGTGTATTAGTCCTCCCCCACGAGCAGTACTTC
>.|TRBV4-1|.|TRBJ1-1
CASSPTFFLGAPEAFF
TGCGCCAGCAGCCCTACTTTTTTTTTGGGCGCTCCTGAAGCTTTCTTT
>.|TRBV19|.|TRBJ1-5
CASSLGQGTNQPQHF
TGTGCCAGTAGTCTCGGGCAGGGGACAAATCAGCCCCAGCATTTT
>.|TRBV6-6|TRBD1|TRBJ2-7
CASSYGTGRGYEQYF
TGTGCCAGCAGTTATGGGACAGGCCGGGGGTACGAGCAGTACTTC
>.|TRBV3-1/TRBV3-2|TRBD2|TRBJ2-1
CASSQEDLAGPTRRQFF
TGTGCCAGCAGCCAAGAAGACCTAGCGGGGCCAACGAGGCGGCAGTTCTTC
>.|TRBV18|.|TRBJ2-3
CASSPRAGLSDTQYF
TGTGCCAGCTCACCCCGCGCGGGACTTTCGGATACGCAGTATTTT
>.|TRBV13|.|TRBJ2-1
CASSFRPSAGRIEQFF
TGTGCCAGCAGTTTTCGGCCGTCGGCAGGTAGAATTGAGCAGTTCTTC
>.|TRBV7-9|.|TRBJ2-7
CASSLAEVEQYF
TGTGCCAGCAGCTTAGCTGAAGTCGAGCAGTACTTC